What follows are 26 T cell receptor beta chains derived from one specimen sequenced in a study of blood T cell repertoires in COVID-19. The table came from immunoSEQ multiplex PCR; TCRdb's copy has only in-frame clones and leaves some out. The sample has 110,000 to 150,000 clones, 85% to 90% seen once. Material for sequencing was peripheral blood. The source of these receptors is a woman in her sixties with active COVID-19.

This chain connects TRBV5-4 to TRBJ2-3; TRBD1 matches at 7 bases. CDR1 is SGHNT and CDR2 is YYREEE in the germline V gene (reference sequence). V was pared by 4 bases and J by 3 bases, with 11 bases of the junction left unmatched. The CDR3 contains 16 residues. This CDR3 reads CASSPRDRVVTDTQYF. The CDR3 region has the DNA TGTGCCAGCAGCCCCCGTGACAGGGTAGTAACAGATACGCAGTATTTT.

The gene calls are TRBV19 and TRBJ1-5; 7 positions agree with TRBD1. V lost 7 bases, J lost 2 bases, and 8 bases stayed unmatched. Germline-derived CDR1 and CDR2 are LNHDA and SQIVND (reference sequence). This CDR3 region has 15 residues. CDR3 in DNA: TGTGCCAGTAACCCAACAGGGGCGGGCAATCAGCCCCAGCATTTT. Protein product: CASNPTGAGNQPQHF.

The CDR3 nucleotides are TGTGCCAGCAGTTACTCTCTAGGAGAAGATACGTGGCGGAGGATCTACGAGCAGTACTTC. Translation: CASSYSLGEDTWRRIYEQYF. This chain connects TRBV6-7 to TRBJ2-7; D perhaps matches TRBD2 (5 bases). TRBV6-7 is an open reading frame whose function is uncertain. CDR3 size: 20 residues. Trimming stripped 0 bases from V and 3 bases from J, with 27 bases between.

This chain connects TRBV10-2 to TRBJ2-7; possible D gene TRBD1, 6 bases. The CDR3 has 15 amino acids. Germline CDR1 is WSHSY and CDR2 is SAAADI. With 2 bases removed from V and 4 bases from J, the gap between germline ends came to 15 bases. In DNA form, the CDR3 reads TGCGCCAGCAGTGAGCTGGGCAGGGGAAAATACGAGCAGTACTTC. It specifies CASSELGRGKYEQYF.

The V and J genes are TRBV5-5 and TRBJ1-2, with 9 bases matching TRBD1. There are 12 residues in the CDR3. The ends lost 3 bases at V and 11 bases at J; junction bases unmatched: 5. The germline V gene has CDR1 SGHKS and CDR2 YYEKEE (reference sequence). DNA of the CDR3: TGTGCCAGCAGCTGGACAGGGGATAGGTACACCTTC. Its protein is CASSWTGDRYTF.

J is TRBJ1-6 and V is TRBV5-1; no firm D call. The length of the CDR3 is 14 residues. Germline V gene sequence: CDR1 SGHRS, CDR2 YFSETQ. Trimming cost V 5 bases and J 7 bases, with 13 bases left between them. This chain's CDR3 is CASSGTRANSPLHF. CDR3 in DNA: TGCGCCAGCAGTGGCACGCGGGCAAATTCACCCCTCCACTTT.

This clone has just a few counts. V usage is TRBV28 and J usage is TRBJ1-6; 7 positions agree with TRBD1. Trimming cost V 6 bases and J 7 bases; bases outside gene matches: 15. Germline V CDR1 and CDR2: MDHEN, SYDVKM. The CDR3 consists of 17 residues. The CDR3 sequence is CASSPGQARTWNSPLHF. Here the CDR3 DNA reads TGTGCCAGCAGCCCTGGACAGGCGCGAACCTGGAATTCACCCCTCCACTTT.

The chain uses TRBV4-1 and TRBJ1-5; 8 positions agree with TRBD1. The CDR3 has 17 residues. V shed 5 bases, J shed 0 bases, and the junction held 9 bases outside the gene matches. Germline V lookup: CDR1 MGHRA, CDR2 YSYEKL. The DNA for the CDR3 is TGCGCCAGCAGCGCCCGGACAGGGACTTATAGCAATCAGCCCCAGCATTTT. It codes for CASSARTGTYSNQPQHF.

The chain uses TRBV4-1 and TRBJ1-3; D not certain. Trimming stripped 10 bases from V and 0 bases from J, with 13 bases between. This CDR3 spans 14 amino acids. Germline V lookup: CDR1 MGHRA, CDR2 YSYEKL. The CDR3 loop reads CATRPLFSGNTIYF. As DNA, the CDR3 is TGCGCCACGCGGCCCTTATTCTCTGGAAACACCATATATTTT.

The chain links TRBV28 to TRBJ2-7; 9 bases fit TRBD1. The length of the CDR3 is 17 residues. J was trimmed by 1 base and V by 0 bases; bases with no gene match: 7. Germline values: CDR1 MDHEN, CDR2 SYDVKM. The CDR3 sequence is CASSLWRTGGGSYEQYF. In DNA form, the CDR3 reads TGTGCCAGCAGTTTATGGAGAACAGGGGGCGGTTCCTACGAGCAGTACTTC.

The chain carries TRBV6-4 and TRBJ1-2; TRBD1 aligns across 7 bases. CDR3 length: 15 amino acids. The germline V gene encodes CDR1 MRHNA and CDR2 SNTAGT. The V and J ends lost 0 bases and 2 bases, in that order; junction bases with no gene match: 3. The CDR3 loop reads CASSDSKGANYGYTF. CDR3 nucleotides: TGTGCCAGCAGTGACTCGAAGGGGGCCAACTATGGCTACACCTTC.

The rearrangement links TRBV7-2 to TRBJ2-5; no firm D call. Germline V gene sequence: CDR1 SGHTA, CDR2 FQGNSA. The V and J ends lost 0 bases and 4 bases respectively, with 6 bases between them. CDR3 size: 13 residues. The CDR3 DNA reads TGTGCCAGCAGCTTAGCGAGGCGAGAGACCCAGTACTTC. It translates to CASSLARRETQYF.

The chain employs TRBV5-1 and TRBJ1-2; 9 bases agree with TRBD1. The trim removed 0 bases at V and 13 bases at J, leaving 25 bases unmatched. This CDR3 comprises 19 residues. Germline V CDR1 and CDR2: SGHRS, YFSETQ. CDR3 amino acids: CASSLGYKGTGSQYGSFTF. DNA of the CDR3: TGCGCCAGCAGCTTGGGTTATAAAGGGACAGGGTCCCAGTACGGGTCTTTCACCTTC.

About this clone itself: In this CDR3 the conserved last residue, phenylalanine or tryptophan, is missing, so a read error is likely. The chain joins TRBV6-5 to TRBJ1-2; D ambiguous. Germline lookup yields CDR1 MNHEY and CDR2 SVGAGI. The germline V and J ends were trimmed by 6 bases and 3 bases, with 14 bases remaining between them. This CDR3 is 14 amino acids long. The chain's CDR3 is CASREGGFDYGYTL. The CDR3 bases are TGTGCCAGCAGGGAGGGAGGGTTCGACTATGGCTACACCCTC.

This clone was found once. The DNA of the CDR3 is TGTGCCAGCAGTTACGGTCCAGGGGGTTACAATGAGCAGTTCTTC. Encoded protein: CASSYGPGGYNEQFF. This rearrangement joins TRBV6-2 or TRBV6-3 to TRBJ2-1, with 7 bases identical to TRBD1. Germline V gene lookup returns CDR1 MNHEY and CDR2 SVGEGT. Trimming at V came to 2 bases and at J to 4 bases, leaving 5 bases not matched to a gene. The CDR3 contains 15 residues.

The genes are TRBV9 and TRBJ2-7; D perhaps matches TRBD2 (5 bases). Germline V gives CDR1 SGDLS, CDR2 YYNGEE. Deletions cut 2 bases from V and 5 bases from J, with 11 bases between. The CDR3 has 13 amino acids. The CDR3 coding sequence is TGTGCCAGCAGCGTCTCTCCGGAGGACGAGCAGTACTTC. This gives the protein CASSVSPEDEQYF.

The chain recombines TRBV7-9 with TRBJ1-1; the D gene is possibly TRBD1 (5 bases). This CDR3 has 14 residues. In germline, CDR1 is SEHNR, CDR2 FQNEAQ (reference sequence). V was trimmed by 5 bases and J by 5 bases, leaving 15 bases between them. CDR3 sequence (DNA): TGTGCCAGCAGCACATCAGGGTCGATGACTGAAGCTTTCTTT. It yields the protein CASSTSGSMTEAFF.

This clone was seen a handful of times. V is TRBV27 and J is TRBJ1-5, with unresolved D. The germline CDR1 and CDR2 sequences are MNHEY and SMNVEV (reference sequence). The V end lost 5 bases, the J end lost 10 bases, and 18 bases lay between the germline ends. The CDR3 consists of 14 residues. The CDR3 nucleotides are TGTGCCAGCAGTCCCACCGGGGTCCCGAAACCCCAGCATTTT. Translating it yields CASSPTGVPKPQHF.

The chain employs TRBV6-6 and TRBJ2-7; TRBD1 might be the D (6 bases). The ends were cut back, 2 bases at V and 1 base at J, with 9 bases in the middle. Germline V CDR1 and CDR2: MNHNY, SVGAGI (reference sequence). This CDR3 is built from 14 residues. In DNA form, the CDR3 reads TGTGCCAGCAGTTACACACAGGGATCCTACGAGCAGTACTTC. Translated: CASSYTQGSYEQYF.

The chain joins TRBV7-2 to TRBJ2-1; 7 positions agree with TRBD2. After removal of 1 base from V and 1 base from J, the junction contained 1 base not matched to a gene. The CDR3 runs to 15 residues. CDR1 and CDR2 (germline): SGHTA, FQGNSA. DNA for the CDR3: TGTGCCAGCAGCTTAGTGGGGGGGTCCTACAATGAGCAGTTCTTC. Translated: CASSLVGGSYNEQFF.

V is TRBV4-3 and J is TRBJ2-1, with D tentatively TRBD1 (6 bases). V lost 1 base, J lost 6 bases, and 19 bases lay in between. There are 17 residues in the CDR3. CDR1 LGHNA and CDR2 YSLEER come from the germline V gene. The CDR3 DNA follows: TGCGCCAGCAGCCAAGTATTGACAGGTGGATACCCCAATGAGCAGTTCTTC. Its protein product is CASSQVLTGGYPNEQFF.

The rearrangement uses TRBV27 and TRBJ2-6, with D unclear. The germline V gene encodes CDR1 MNHEY and CDR2 SMNVEV (reference sequence). V lost 5 bases and J 0 bases, leaving 5 bases between the germline ends. The CDR3 loop spans 14 amino acids. CDR3 sequence reads: CASSKLSGANVLTF. As DNA, the CDR3 is TGTGCCAGCAGTAAACTCTCTGGGGCCAACGTCCTGACTTTC.

This chain links TRBV19 with TRBJ1-6; D is possibly TRBD1 (5 bases). Germline V gene lookup returns CDR1 LNHDA and CDR2 SQIVND (reference sequence). V was shortened by 2 bases and J by 7 bases, with 9 bases between the two germline ends. The CDR3 length is 14 residues. DNA for the CDR3: TGTGCCAGTAGTATACTCGGGGGAAATTCACCCCTCCACTTT. This gives the protein CASSILGGNSPLHF. Full variable domain (rest looked up from reference TRBV19 and TRBJ1-6): DGGITQSPKYLFRKEGQNVTLSCEQNLNHDAMYWYRQDPGQGLRLIYYSQIVNDFQKGDIAEGYSVSREKKESFPLTVTSAQKNPTAFYLCASSILGGNSPLHFGNGTRLTVT.

The genes are TRBV30 and TRBJ1-2; D not certain. Trimming removed 5 bases at V and 4 bases at J, with 8 bases between. Germline V CDR1 and CDR2: GTSNPN, SVGIG (reference sequence). This CDR3 contains 11 residues. CDR3 coding DNA: TGTGCCTGGTCCACGGGCTATGGCTACACCTTC. It specifies CAWSTGYGYTF.

The chain has TRBV4-3 and TRBJ1-4; D is possibly TRBD1 (6 bases). CDR1 and CDR2 (germline): LGHNA, YSLEER. The length of the CDR3 is 15 residues. Deletions cut 1 base from V and 8 bases from J, with 14 bases between. The CDR3 DNA reads TGCGCCAGCAGCCAAGGGGGGGGGCTCGAGGAAAAACTGTTTTTT. Translation: CASSQGGGLEEKLFF.

The chain links TRBV28 to TRBJ1-6; 10 bases align to TRBD1. The germline V gene encodes CDR1 MDHEN and CDR2 SYDVKM. The CDR3 is 15 amino acids. V lost 5 bases, J lost 8 bases, and 6 bases stayed unmatched. The CDR3 DNA reads as TGTGCCAGCAGTGCCACCGGGACAGGGGATTCACCCCTCCACTTT. This codes for CASSATGTGDSPLHF.